This T cell receptor beta chain appears in the sequencing data of a study of cytomegalovirus exposure and HLA in healthy donors. General study points: CMV serostatus was the only recorded immune exposure for donors. The classifier was said to identify cytomegalovirus status with high specificity and sensitivity.

Germline loops: CDR1 MNHEY, CDR2 SMNVEV (reference sequence). The CDR3 consists of 15 residues. V shed 0 bases and J 4 bases; nucleotides not matched to a gene: 2. The PCR used 60 Vbeta and 13 Jbeta primers. Measured with immunoSEQ multiplex PCR; TCRdb has only the in-frame clones, and not every one. The sample is made up of some 120,000 clones, and the top ten hold 2.2% of it. Points on this clone: The antigen remains unidentified.

Sequenced material: PBMCs. This chain links TRBV27 with TRBJ1-4; the match to TRBD1 covers 7 bases. The receptor was isolated from a middle-aged man in good health and CMV-seronegative. The CDR3 DNA sequence: TGTGCCAGCAGTTTATCGGGGACAGTTAATGAAAAACTGTTTTTT. Translated: CASSLSGTVNEKLFF.